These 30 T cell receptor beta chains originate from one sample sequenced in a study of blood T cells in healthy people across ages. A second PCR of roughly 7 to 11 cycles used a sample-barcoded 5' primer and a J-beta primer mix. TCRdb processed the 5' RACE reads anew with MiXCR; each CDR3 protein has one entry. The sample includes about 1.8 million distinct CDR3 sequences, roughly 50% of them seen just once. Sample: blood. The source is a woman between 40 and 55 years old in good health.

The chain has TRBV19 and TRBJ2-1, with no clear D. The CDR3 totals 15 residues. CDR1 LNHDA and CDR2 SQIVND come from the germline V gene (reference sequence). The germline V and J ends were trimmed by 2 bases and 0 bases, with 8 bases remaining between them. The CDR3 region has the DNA TGTGCCAGTAGTATAAGGGTCCCCTCCTACAATGAGCAGTTCTTC. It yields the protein CASSIRVPSYNEQFF.

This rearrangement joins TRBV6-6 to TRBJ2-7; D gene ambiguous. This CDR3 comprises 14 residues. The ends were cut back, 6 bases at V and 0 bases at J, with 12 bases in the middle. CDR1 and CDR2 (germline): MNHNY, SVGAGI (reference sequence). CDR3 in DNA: TGTGCCAGCAGCGACCAGGAGTCCTCCTACGAGCAGTACTTC. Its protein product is CASSDQESSYEQYF.

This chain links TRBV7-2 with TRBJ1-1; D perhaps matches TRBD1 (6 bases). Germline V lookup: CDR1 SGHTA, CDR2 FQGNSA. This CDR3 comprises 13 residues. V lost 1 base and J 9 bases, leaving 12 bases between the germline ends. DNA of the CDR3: TGTGCCAGCAGCTTAGGGGCAGGGGCTAAAGCTTTCTTT. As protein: CASSLGAGAKAFF. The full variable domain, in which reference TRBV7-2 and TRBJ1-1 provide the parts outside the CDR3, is GAGVSQSPSNKVTEKGKDVELRCDPISGHTALYWYRQSLGQGLEFLIYFQGNSAPDKSGLPSDRFSAERTGGSVSTLTIQRTQQEDSAVYLCASSLGAGAKAFFGQGTRLTVV.

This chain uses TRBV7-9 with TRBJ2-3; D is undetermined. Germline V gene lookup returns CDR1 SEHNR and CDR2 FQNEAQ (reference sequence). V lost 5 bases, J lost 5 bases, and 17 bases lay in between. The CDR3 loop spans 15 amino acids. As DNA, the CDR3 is TGTGCCAGCAGCCCCCAAATGGCTAGAGGAGATACGCAGTATTTT. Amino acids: CASSPQMARGDTQYF.

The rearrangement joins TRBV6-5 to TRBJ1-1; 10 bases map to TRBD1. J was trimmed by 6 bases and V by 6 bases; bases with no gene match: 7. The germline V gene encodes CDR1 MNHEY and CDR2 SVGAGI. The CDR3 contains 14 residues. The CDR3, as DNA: TGTGCCAGCAGCATCGACAGGGGGCAATCTGAAGCTTTCTTT. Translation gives CASSIDRGQSEAFF.

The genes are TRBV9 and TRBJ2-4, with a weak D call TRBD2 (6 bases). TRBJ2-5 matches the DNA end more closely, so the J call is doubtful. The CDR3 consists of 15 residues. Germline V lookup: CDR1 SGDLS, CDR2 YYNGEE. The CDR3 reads CASSARTKTQETQYF. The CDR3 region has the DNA TGTGCCAGCAGTGCGCGGACTAAGACCCAAGAGACCCAGTACTTC.

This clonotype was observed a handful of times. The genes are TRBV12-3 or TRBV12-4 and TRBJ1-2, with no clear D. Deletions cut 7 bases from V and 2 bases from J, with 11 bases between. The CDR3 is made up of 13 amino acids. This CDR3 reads CASIPSSNYGYTF. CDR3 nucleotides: TGTGCCAGCATTCCCTCTTCGAACTATGGCTACACCTTC.

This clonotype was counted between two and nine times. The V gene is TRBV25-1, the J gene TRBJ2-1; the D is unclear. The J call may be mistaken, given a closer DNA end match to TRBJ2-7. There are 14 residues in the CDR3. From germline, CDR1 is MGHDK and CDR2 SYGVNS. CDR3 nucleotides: TGTGCCAGCAGTCGGTCGGGCTCCTACAATGAGCAGTACTTC. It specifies CASSRSGSYNEQYF.

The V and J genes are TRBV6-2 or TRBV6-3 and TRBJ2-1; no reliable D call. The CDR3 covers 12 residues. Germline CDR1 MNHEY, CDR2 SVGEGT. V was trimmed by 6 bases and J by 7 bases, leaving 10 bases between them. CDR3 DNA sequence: TGTGCCAGCAGCCTTCCACCTAATGAGCAGTTCTTC. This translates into CASSLPPNEQFF.

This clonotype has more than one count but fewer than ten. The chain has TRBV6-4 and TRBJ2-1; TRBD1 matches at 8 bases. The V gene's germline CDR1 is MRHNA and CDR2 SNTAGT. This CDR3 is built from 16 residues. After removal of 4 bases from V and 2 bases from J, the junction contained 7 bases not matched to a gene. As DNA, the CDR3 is TGTGCCAGCAGTGCCGAGGACAGGGAACCCTACAATGAGCAGTTCTTC. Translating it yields CASSAEDREPYNEQFF.

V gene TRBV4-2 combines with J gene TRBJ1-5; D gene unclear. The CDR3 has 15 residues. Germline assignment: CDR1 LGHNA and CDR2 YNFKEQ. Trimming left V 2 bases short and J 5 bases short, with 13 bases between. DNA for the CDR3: TGTGCCAGCAGCCAACTCCGGGGTTTTGATCAGCCCCAGCATTTT. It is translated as CASSQLRGFDQPQHF.

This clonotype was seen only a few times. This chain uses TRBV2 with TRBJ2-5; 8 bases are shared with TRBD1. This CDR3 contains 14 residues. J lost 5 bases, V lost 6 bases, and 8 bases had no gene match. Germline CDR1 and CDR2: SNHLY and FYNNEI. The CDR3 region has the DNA TGTGCCAGCAGCGGACAGGGTGGAAGGGAGACCCAGTACTTC. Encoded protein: CASSGQGGRETQYF.

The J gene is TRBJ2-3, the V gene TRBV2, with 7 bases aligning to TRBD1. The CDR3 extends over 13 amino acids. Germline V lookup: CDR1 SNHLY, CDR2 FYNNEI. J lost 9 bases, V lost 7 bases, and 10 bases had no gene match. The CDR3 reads CASIQEVDRTQYF. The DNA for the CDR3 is TGTGCCAGCATCCAGGAGGTGGACAGGACGCAGTATTTT.

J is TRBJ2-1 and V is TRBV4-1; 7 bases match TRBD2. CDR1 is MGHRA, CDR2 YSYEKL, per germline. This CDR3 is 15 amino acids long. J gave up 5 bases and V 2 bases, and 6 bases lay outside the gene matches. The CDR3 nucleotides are TGCGCCAGCAGCCAAAGGGACTATGCGAACAATGAGCAGTTCTTC. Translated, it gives CASSQRDYANNEQFF.

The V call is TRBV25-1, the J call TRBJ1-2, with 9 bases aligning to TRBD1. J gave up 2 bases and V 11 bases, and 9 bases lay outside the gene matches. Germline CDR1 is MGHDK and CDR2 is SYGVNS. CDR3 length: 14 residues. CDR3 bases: TGTGCCTCTAGAGGGACAGGGATGAACTATGGCTACACCTTC. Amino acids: CASRGTGMNYGYTF.

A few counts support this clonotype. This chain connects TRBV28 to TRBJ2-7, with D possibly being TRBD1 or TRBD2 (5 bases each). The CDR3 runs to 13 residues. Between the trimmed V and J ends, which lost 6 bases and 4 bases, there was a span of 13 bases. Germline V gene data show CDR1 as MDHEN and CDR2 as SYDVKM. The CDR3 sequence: CASSRDGWYEQYF. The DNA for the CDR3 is TGTGCCAGCAGCCGGGACGGTTGGTACGAGCAGTACTTC.

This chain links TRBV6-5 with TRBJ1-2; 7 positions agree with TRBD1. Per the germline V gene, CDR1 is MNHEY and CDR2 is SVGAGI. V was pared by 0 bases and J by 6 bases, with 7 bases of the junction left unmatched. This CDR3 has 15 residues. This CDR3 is CASSYSNRGRDGYTF. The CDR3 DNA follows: TGTGCCAGCAGTTACTCGAATAGGGGGCGGGATGGCTACACCTTC.

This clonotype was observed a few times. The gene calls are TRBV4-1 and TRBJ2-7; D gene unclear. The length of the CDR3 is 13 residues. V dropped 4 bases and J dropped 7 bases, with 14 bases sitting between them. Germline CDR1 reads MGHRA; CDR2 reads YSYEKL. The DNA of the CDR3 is TGCGCCAGCAGCCCGCTGATGGATAGAGAGCAGTACTTC. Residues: CASSPLMDREQYF.

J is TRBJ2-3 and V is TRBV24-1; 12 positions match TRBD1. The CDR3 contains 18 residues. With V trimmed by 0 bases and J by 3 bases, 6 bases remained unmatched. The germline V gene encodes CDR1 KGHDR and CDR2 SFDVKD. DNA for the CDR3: TGTGCCACCAGTGATTTGGGGGGGACAGGGGGCGCAACAGATACGCAGTATTTT. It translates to CATSDLGGTGGATDTQYF.

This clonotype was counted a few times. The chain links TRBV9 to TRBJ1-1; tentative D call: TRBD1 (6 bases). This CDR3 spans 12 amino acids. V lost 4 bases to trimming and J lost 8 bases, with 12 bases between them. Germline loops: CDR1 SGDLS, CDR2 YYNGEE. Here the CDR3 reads CASSPRGGEAFF. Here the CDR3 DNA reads TGTGCCAGCAGCCCGAGGGGGGGAGAAGCTTTCTTT.

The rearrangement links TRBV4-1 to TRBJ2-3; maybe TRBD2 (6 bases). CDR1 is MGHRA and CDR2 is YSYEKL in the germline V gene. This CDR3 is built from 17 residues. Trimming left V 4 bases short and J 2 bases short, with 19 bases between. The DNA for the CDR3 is TGCGCCAGCAGCCCGAGGTCGGCCGGGGGTCTCACAGATACGCAGTATTTT. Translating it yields CASSPRSAGGLTDTQYF.

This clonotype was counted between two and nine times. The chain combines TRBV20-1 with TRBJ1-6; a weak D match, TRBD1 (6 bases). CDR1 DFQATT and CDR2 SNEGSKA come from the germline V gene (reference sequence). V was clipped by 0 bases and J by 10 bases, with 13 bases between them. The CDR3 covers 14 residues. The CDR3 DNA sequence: TGCAGTGCTAGAGAGACAGGCCCCTCGTCACCCCTCCACTTT. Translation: CSARETGPSSPLHF.

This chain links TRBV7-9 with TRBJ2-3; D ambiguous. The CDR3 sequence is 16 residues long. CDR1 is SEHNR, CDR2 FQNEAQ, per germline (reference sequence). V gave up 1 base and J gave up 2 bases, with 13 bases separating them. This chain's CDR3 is CASSLDLARSTDTQYF. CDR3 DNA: TGTGCCAGCAGCTTAGATCTTGCGCGTTCCACAGATACGCAGTATTTT.

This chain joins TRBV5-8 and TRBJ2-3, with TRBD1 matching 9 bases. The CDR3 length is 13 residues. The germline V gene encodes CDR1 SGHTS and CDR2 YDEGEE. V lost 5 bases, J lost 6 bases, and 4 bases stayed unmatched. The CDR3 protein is CASRRTGVDTQYF. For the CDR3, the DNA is TGTGCCAGCAGGCGGACAGGGGTGGATACGCAGTATTTT.

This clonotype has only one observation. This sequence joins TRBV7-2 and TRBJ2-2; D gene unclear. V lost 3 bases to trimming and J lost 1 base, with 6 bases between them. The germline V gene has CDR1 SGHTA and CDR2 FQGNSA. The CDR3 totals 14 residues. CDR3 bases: TGTGCCAGCAGCTTCCTACAGAACACCGGGGAGCTGTTTTTT. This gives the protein CASSFLQNTGELFF.

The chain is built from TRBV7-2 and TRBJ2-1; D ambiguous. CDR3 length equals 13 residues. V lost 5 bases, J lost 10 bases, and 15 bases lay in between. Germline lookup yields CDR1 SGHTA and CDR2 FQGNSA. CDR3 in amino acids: CASSQLRSPEQFF. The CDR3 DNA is TGTGCCAGCAGCCAACTCCGGTCCCCCGAGCAGTTCTTC. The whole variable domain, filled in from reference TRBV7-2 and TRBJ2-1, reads GAGVSQSPSNKVTEKGKDVELRCDPISGHTALYWYRQSLGQGLEFLIYFQGNSAPDKSGLPSDRFSAERTGGSVSTLTIQRTQQEDSAVYLCASSQLRSPEQFFGPGTRLTVL.

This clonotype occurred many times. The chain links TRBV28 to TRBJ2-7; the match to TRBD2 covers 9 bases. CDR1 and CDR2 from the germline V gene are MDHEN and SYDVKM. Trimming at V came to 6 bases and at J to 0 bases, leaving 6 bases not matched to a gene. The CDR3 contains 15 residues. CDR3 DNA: TGTGCCAGCAGCTCAGCGGGGGGTGGCTCCTACGAGCAGTACTTC. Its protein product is CASSSAGGGSYEQYF.

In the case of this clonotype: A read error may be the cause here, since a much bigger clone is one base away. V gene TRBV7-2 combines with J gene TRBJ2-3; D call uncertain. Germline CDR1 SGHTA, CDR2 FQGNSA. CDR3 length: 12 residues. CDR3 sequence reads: CVSSVRADTQYF. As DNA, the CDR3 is TGTGTCAGCAGCGTCCGGGCGGATACGCAGTATTTT.

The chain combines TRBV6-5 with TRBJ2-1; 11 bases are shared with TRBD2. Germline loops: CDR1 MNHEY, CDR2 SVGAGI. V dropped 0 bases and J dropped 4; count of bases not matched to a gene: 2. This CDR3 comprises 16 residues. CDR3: CASSYSTSGAYNEQFF. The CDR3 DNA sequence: TGTGCCAGCAGTTACTCGACTAGCGGGGCTTACAATGAGCAGTTCTTC.

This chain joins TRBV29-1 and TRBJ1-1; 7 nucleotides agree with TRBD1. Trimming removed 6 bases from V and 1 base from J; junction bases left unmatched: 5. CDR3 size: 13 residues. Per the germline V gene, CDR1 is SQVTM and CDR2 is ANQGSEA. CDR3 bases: TGCAGCGTAGGGGGACAGTCGAACACTGAAGCTTTCTTT. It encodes CSVGGQSNTEAFF.